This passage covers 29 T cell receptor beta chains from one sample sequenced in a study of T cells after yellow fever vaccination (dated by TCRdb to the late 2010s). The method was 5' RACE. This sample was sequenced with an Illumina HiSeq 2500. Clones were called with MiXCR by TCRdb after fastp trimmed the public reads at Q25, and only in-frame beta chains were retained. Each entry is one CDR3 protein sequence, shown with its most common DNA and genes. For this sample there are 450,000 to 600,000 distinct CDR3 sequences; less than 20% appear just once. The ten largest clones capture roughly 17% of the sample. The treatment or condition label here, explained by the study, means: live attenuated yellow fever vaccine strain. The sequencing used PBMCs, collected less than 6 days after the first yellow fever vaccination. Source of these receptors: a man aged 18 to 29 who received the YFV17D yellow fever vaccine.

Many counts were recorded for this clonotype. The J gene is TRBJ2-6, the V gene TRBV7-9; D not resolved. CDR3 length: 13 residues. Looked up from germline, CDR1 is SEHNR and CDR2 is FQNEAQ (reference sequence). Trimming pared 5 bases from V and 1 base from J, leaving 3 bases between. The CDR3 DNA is TGTGCCAGCAGCCAGTCTGGGGCCAACGTCCTGACTTTC. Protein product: CASSQSGANVLTF. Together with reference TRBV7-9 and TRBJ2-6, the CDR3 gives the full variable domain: DTGVSQNPRHKITKRGQNVTFRCDPISEHNRLYWYRQTLGQGPEFLTYFQNEAQLEKSRLLSDRFSAERPKGSFSTLEIQRTEQGDSAMYLCASSQSGANVLTFGAGSRLTVL.

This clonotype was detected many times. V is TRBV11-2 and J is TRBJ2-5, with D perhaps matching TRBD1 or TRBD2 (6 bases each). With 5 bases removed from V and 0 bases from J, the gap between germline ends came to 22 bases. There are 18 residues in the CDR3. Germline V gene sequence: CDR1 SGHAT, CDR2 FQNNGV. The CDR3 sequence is CASSPGAFSGWYQETQYF. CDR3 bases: TGTGCCAGCAGCCCGGGGGCCTTTTCCGGTTGGTACCAAGAGACCCAGTACTTC.

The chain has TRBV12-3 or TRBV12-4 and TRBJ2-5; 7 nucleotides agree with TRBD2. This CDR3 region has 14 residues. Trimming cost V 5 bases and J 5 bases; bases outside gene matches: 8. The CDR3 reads CASSPGSGEETQYF. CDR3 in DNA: TGTGCCAGCAGTCCCGGCAGCGGGGAGGAGACCCAGTACTTC.

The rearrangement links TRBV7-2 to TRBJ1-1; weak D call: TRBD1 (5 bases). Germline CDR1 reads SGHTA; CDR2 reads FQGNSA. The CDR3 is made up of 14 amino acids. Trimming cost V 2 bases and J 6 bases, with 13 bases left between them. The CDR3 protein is CASSLSGRSAEAFF. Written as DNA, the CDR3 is TGTGCCAGCAGCTTATCAGGGAGGAGCGCTGAAGCTTTCTTT.

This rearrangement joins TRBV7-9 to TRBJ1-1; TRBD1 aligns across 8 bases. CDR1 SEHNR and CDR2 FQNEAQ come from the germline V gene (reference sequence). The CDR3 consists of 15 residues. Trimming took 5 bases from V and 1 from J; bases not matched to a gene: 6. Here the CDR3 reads CASSGRQGTNTEAFF. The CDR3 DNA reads TGTGCCAGCAGCGGAAGACAGGGGACGAACACTGAAGCTTTCTTT.

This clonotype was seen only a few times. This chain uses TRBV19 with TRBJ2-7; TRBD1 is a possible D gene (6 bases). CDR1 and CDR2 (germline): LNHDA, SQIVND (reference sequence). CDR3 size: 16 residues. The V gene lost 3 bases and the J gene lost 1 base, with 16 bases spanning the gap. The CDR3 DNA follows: TGTGCCAGTAGTATGGGGGCTATGGCAGCATCCTACGAGCAGTACTTC. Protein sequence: CASSMGAMAASYEQYF.

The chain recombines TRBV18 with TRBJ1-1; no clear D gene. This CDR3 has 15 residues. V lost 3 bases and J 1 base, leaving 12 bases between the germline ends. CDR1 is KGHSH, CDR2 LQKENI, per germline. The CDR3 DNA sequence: TGTGCCAGCTCACCTCGTCTTGACCCGAACACTGAAGCTTTCTTT. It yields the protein CASSPRLDPNTEAFF. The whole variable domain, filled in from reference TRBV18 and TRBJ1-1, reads NAGVMQNPRHLVRRRGQEARLRCSPMKGHSHVYWYRQLPEEGLKFMVYLQKENIIDESGMPKERFSAEFPKEGPSILRIQQVVRGDSAAYFCASSPRLDPNTEAFFGQGTRLTVV.

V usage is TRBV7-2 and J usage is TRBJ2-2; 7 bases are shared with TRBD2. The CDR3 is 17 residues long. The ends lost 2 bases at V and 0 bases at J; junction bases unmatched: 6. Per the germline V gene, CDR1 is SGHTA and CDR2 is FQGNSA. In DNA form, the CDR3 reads TGTGCCAGCAGCTTATTCAGGGCGGGGGCGAACACCGGGGAGCTGTTTTTT. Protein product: CASSLFRAGANTGELFF.

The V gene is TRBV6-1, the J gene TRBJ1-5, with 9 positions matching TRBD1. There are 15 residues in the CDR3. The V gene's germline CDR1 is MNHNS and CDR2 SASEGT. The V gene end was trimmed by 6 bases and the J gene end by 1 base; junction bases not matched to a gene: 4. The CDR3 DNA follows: TGTGCCAGCAGCCACAGGGGGCAAAGCAATCAGCCCCAGCATTTT. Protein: CASSHRGQSNQPQHF.

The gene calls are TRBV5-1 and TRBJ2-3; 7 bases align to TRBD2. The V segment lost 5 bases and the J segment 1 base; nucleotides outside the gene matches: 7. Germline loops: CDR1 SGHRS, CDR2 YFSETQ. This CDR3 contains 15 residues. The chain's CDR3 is CASRPGGLRTDTQYF. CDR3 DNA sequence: TGCGCCAGCAGACCGGGGGGACTACGCACAGATACGCAGTATTTT.

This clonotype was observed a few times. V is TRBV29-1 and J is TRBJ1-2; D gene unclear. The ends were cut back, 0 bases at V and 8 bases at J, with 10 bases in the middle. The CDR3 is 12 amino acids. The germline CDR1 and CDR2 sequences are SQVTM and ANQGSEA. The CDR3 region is CSVEDQAPGYTF. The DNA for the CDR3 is TGCAGCGTTGAAGATCAGGCTCCCGGCTACACCTTC. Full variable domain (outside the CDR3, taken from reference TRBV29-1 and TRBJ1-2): SAVISQKPSRDICQRGTSLTIQCQVDSQVTMMFWYRQQPGQSLTLIATANQGSEATYESGFVIDKFPISRPNLTFSTLTVSNMSPEDSSIYLCSVEDQAPGYTFGSGTRLTVV.

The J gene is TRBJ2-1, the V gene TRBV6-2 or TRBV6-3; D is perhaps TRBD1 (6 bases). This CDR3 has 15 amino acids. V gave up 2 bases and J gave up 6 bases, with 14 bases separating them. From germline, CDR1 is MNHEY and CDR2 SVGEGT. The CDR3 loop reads CASSYVWGRTNEQFF. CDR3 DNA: TGTGCCAGCAGTTACGTCTGGGGGCGCACCAATGAGCAGTTCTTC.

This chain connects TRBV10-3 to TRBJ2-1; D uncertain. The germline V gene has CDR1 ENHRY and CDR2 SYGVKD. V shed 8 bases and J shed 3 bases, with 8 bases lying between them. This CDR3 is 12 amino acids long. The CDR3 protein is CAIETDYNEQFF. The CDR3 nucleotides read TGTGCCATCGAGACGGACTACAATGAGCAGTTCTTC.

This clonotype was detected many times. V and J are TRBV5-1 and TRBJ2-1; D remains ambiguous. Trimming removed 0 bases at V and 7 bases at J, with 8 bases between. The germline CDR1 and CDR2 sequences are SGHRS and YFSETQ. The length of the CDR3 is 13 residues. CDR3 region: CASSLAFDNEQFF. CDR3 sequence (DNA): TGCGCCAGCAGCTTGGCGTTCGATAATGAGCAGTTCTTC.

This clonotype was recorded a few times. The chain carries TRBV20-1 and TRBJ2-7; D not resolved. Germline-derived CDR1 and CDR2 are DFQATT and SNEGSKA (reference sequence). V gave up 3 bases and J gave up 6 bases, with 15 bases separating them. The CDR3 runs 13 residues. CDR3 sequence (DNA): TGCAGTGCTAGCAGCACTCCGACCTCCGAGCAGTACTTC. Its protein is CSASSTPTSEQYF.

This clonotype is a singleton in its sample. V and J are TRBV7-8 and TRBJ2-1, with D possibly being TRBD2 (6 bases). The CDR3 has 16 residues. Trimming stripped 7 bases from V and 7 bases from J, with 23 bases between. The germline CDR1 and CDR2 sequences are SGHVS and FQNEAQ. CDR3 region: CASTHSASGLRNEQFF. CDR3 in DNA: TGTGCCAGCACCCATAGCGCGAGCGGGCTGAGGAATGAGCAGTTCTTC.

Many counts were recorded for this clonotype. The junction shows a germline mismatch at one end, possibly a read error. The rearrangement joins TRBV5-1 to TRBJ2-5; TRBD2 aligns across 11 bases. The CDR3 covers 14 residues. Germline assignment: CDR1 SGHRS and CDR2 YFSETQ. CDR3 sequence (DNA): TGTGCCAGCAGCCTAGCGGGGGGAGAAGAGACCCAGTACTTC. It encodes CASSLAGGEETQYF. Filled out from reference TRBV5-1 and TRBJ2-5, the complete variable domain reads KAGVTQTPRYLIKTRGQQVTLSCSPISGHRSVSWYQQTPGQGLQFLFEYFSETQRNKGNFPGRFSGRQFSNSRSEMNVSTLELGDSALYLCASSLAGGEETQYFGPGTRLLVL.

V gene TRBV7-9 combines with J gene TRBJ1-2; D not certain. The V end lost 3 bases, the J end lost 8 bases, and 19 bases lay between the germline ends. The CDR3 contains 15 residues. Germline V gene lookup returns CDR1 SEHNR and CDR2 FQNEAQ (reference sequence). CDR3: CASSFSLDKSEGYTF. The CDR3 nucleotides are TGTGCCAGCAGCTTCTCTCTTGATAAATCGGAAGGCTACACCTTC.

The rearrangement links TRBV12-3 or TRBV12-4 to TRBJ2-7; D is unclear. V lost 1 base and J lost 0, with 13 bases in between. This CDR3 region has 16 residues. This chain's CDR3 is CASSLVMGGPSYEQYF. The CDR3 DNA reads TGTGCCAGCAGTTTAGTTATGGGTGGGCCCTCCTACGAGCAGTACTTC.

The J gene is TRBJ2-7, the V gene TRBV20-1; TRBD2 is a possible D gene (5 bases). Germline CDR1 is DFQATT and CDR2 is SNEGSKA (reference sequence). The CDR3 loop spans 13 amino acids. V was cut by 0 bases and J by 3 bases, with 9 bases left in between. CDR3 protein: CSARDLGVYEQYF. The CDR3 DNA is TGCAGTGCTAGAGATCTCGGGGTCTACGAGCAGTACTTC.

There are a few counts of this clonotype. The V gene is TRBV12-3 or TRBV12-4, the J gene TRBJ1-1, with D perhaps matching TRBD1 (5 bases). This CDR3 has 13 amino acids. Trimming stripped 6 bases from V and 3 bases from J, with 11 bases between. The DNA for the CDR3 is TGTGCCAGCAGGGGGACTCAGGACACTGAAGCTTTCTTT. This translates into CASRGTQDTEAFF.

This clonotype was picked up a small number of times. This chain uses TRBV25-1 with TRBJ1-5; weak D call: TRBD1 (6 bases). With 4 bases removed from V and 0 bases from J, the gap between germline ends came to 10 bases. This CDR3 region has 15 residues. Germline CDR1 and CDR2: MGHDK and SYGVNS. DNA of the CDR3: TGTGCCAGCAGTGGTAGACAGGATAGCAATCAGCCCCAGCATTTT. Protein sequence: CASSGRQDSNQPQHF.

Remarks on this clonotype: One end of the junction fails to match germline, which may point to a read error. The CDR3 here is CAMSETRTGELFF. The CDR3 DNA reads as TGTGCCATGAGTGAAACACGCACCGGGGAGCTGTTTTTT. The gene calls are TRBV10-3 and TRBJ2-2; D unresolved. Germline loops: CDR1 ENHRY, CDR2 SYGVKD. CDR3 length: 13 residues.

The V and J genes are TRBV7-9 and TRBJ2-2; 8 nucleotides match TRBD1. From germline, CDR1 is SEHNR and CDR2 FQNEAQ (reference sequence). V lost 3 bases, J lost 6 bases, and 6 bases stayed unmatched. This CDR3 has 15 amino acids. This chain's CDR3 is CASSFRQGLAGELFF. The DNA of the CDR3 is TGTGCCAGCAGCTTCCGACAGGGGTTGGCCGGGGAGCTGTTTTTT.

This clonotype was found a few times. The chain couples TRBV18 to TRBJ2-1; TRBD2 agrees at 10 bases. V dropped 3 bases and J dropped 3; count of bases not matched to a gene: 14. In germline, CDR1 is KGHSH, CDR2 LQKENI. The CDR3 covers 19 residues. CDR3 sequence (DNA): TGTGCCAGCTCACCGGCAGCGGGGGGGCCCCTCAGTAGCTACAATGAGCAGTTCTTC. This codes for CASSPAAGGPLSSYNEQFF.

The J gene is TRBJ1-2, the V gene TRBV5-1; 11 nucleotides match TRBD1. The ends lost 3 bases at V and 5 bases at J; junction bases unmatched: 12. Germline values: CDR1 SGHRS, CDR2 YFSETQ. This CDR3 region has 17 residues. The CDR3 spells CASSYYRGQGARYGYTF. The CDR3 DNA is TGCGCCAGCAGCTACTACCGTGGACAGGGGGCTCGGTATGGCTACACCTTC.

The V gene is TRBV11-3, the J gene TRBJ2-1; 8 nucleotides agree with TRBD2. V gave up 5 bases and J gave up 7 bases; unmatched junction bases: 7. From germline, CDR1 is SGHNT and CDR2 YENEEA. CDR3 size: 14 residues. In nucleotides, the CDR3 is TGTGCCAGCAGCGTGCGGGGGGTCGGTAATGAGCAGTTCTTC. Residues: CASSVRGVGNEQFF. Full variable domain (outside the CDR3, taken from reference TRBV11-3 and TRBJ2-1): EAGVVQSPRYKIIEKKQPVAFWCNPISGHNTLYWYLQNLGQGPELLIRYENEEAVDDSQLPKDRFSAERLKGVDSTLKIQPAELGDSAVYLCASSVRGVGNEQFFGPGTRLTVL.

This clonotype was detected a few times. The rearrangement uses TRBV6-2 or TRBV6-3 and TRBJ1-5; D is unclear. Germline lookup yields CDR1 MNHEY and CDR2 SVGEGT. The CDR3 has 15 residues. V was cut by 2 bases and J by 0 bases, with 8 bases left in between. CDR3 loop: CASSYGPDSNQPQHF. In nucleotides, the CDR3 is TGTGCCAGCAGTTACGGCCCGGATAGCAATCAGCCCCAGCATTTT.

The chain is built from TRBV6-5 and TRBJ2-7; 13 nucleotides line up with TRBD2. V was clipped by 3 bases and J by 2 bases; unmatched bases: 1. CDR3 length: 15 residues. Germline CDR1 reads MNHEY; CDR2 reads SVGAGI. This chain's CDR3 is CASSYTSGGAYEQYF. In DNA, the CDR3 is TGTGCCAGCAGTTATACTAGCGGGGGGGCCTACGAGCAGTACTTC.